This T cell receptor (beta chain) was identified during a study of OX40 agonist ivuxolimab in advanced cancers. Study background: Patients were dosed with the agonistic anti-OX40 (CD134) antibody ivuxolimab. Patients receiving dose escalation had hepatocellular carcinoma, melanoma, renal cell or head and neck cancer. Among those enrolled, mean age was around 60 years (range roughly 23 to 85) and 82.7% were male.

Libraries were prepared by immunoSEQ multiplex PCR; TCRdb keeps only in-frame clonotypes and omits some of them. The table includes about 31,000 clones, about 80% detected once. The clonotype comes from an adult with an advanced solid tumor such as melanoma, head and neck, liver or kidney cancer. Here the sequenced sample was CD4+ or CD8+ T cells sorted from blood, taken in a trial of the OX40 agonist ivuxolimab.

In DNA form, the CDR3 reads TGTGCCAGCAGACGTGCTGGGACAGGGGGAGGCAATCAGCCCCAGCATTTT. Its translation is CASRRAGTGGGNQPQHF. This rearrangement joins TRBV28 to TRBJ1-5; 11 bases align to TRBD1. The CDR3 runs 17 residues. CDR1 is MDHEN, CDR2 SYDVKM, per germline. Losses at the gene ends were 6 bases for V and 2 bases for J; bases not matched to a gene: 9.